Shown below are 4 T cell receptor beta chains from a single sample sequenced in a study of blood T cells in healthy people across ages. Using a J-beta primer mix together with a sample-barcoded 5' primer, a second PCR was run for about 7 to 12 cycles. MiXCR, run by TCRdb on the 5' RACE reads, gives a single entry per CDR3 protein. The sample consists of roughly 1.6 million distinct CDR3 sequences, roughly 32% of them appearing once. The specimen was blood. These receptor sequences come from a woman aged 25 to 39 in good health.

This clonotype was detected a few times. V and J are TRBV5-4 and TRBJ2-3; no firm D call. Germline CDR1 SGHNT, CDR2 YYREEE (reference sequence). The V and J ends lost 4 bases and 4 bases respectively, with 7 bases between them. The CDR3 totals 12 residues. The CDR3 DNA is TGTGCCAGCAGCACCGCTGCAGATACGCAGTATTTT. Translating gives CASSTAADTQYF.

The chain is built from TRBV29-1 and TRBJ2-7; 9 bases are a match to TRBD2. CDR1 SQVTM and CDR2 ANQGSEA come from the germline V gene. The CDR3 runs 14 residues. The V gene end was trimmed by 5 bases and the J gene end by 1 base; junction bases not matched to a gene: 6. The CDR3 sequence is CSVLASGISYEQYF. The CDR3 bases are TGCAGCGTTTTGGCTAGCGGGATTTCCTACGAGCAGTACTTC.

V usage is TRBV19 and J usage is TRBJ2-7, with TRBD2 identical over 10 bases. The junction had 11 bases not matched to a gene; V was cut back by 6 bases and J by 0 bases. CDR1 and CDR2 from the germline V gene are LNHDA and SQIVND (reference sequence). This CDR3 region has 17 residues. DNA of the CDR3: TGTGCCAGTAGCCGCACCGGACTAGCGGAAAGCTCCTACGAGCAGTACTTC. Translating gives CASSRTGLAESSYEQYF. Full variable domain (remainder filled in from reference TRBV19 and TRBJ2-7): DGGITQSPKYLFRKEGQNVTLSCEQNLNHDAMYWYRQDPGQGLRLIYYSQIVNDFQKGDIAEGYSVSREKKESFPLTVTSAQKNPTAFYLCASSRTGLAESSYEQYFGPGTRLTVT.

V is TRBV20-1 and J is TRBJ2-7; 8 bases align to TRBD2. Losses at the gene ends were 4 bases for V and 3 bases for J; bases not matched to a gene: 11. The CDR3 runs to 15 residues. Looked up from germline, CDR1 is DFQATT and CDR2 is SNEGSKA (reference sequence). The CDR3 loop reads CSAKRAGEPCYEQYF. The CDR3 DNA reads as TGCAGTGCTAAACGAGCGGGGGAGCCATGCTACGAGCAGTACTTC.